This section outlines one T cell receptor beta chain sequence together with its context. Antigen specificity is unknown. This specimen belongs to a study of T cells in localized non-small cell lung cancer. The CDR3 spans 14 residues. CDR1 and CDR2 (germline): KGHSH, LQKENI. V lost 2 bases and J 1 base, leaving 8 bases between the germline ends. Findings of the study overall: Out of the top 100 tumor clones, a median roughly 50 were seen in adjacent lung. Tumor showed lower T cell clonality than uninvolved adjacent lung, where it was highest. Higher blood T cell density tracked longer overall survival.

The protocol was immunoSEQ multiplex PCR, while the TCRdb copy is restricted to in-frame clones and leaves out a portion. This table has about 14,000 clones, about four fifths appearing once. The rearrangement uses TRBV18 and TRBJ2-5; D possibly corresponds to TRBD1 (5 bases). Here the sequenced sample was peripheral blood, taken before any cancer treatment. The receptor's source is a female donor aged 60 or older with stage I squamous cell lung carcinoma. The CDR3 region is CASSPGALQETQYF. The DNA of the CDR3 is TGTGCCAGCTCACCAGGGGCTCTCCAAGAGACCCAGTACTTC.